The 9 T cell receptor beta chains presented below share a single source sample, sequenced in a study of Graves' ophthalmopathy and Graves' hyperthyroidism. RNA transcripts were the template, and TCR beta CDR3 regions were amplified from them. Following a first-round RT-PCR that used HTBI primers, a second-round multiplex PCR was carried out. Via MiXCR, TCRdb re-called the multiplex PCR reads, giving one row per CDR3 protein. Of 200,000 to 250,000 distinct CDR3 sequences in the sample, around 50% were seen once. The sequencing input was peripheral blood. The source is an adult man with Graves' ophthalmopathy.

The gene calls are TRBV6-5 and TRBJ2-7; D gene ambiguous. V was pared by 0 bases and J by 5 bases, with 14 bases between. CDR1 and CDR2 from the germline V gene are MNHEY and SVGAGI. CDR3 size: 15 residues. The CDR3 nucleotides read TGTGCCAGCAGTTACTCCCGGACCGGCGTGGACGAGCAGTACTTC. Translating it yields CASSYSRTGVDEQYF.

The rearrangement uses TRBV20-1 and TRBJ2-3; 15 positions agree with TRBD2. This CDR3 spans 15 amino acids. Germline CDR1 reads DFQATT; CDR2 reads SNEGSKA (reference sequence). The J segment lost 4 bases and the V segment lost 5 bases, leaving 4 bases of the junction unmatched. CDR3 sequence (DNA): TGCAGTGCTTCGAGGACTAGCGGGAGGGCAGATACGCAGTATTTT. Protein sequence: CSASRTSGRADTQYF.

This clonotype was picked up many times. The junction differs from germline at one of its ends, possibly a read error. The chain has TRBV7-7 and TRBJ2-2; 7 bases agree with TRBD1. This CDR3 comprises 14 residues. The germline CDR1 and CDR2 sequences are SSHAT and FNYEAQ (reference sequence). CDR3 DNA: TGTGCTAGCAGCCCAGGGACAGTCACCGGGGAGCTGTTTTTT. This encodes CASSPGTVTGELFF. The entire variable domain, with the rest obtained from reference TRBV7-7 and TRBJ2-2, is as follows: GAGVSQSPRYKVTKRGQDVTLRCDPISSHATLYWYQQALGQGPEFLTYFNYEAQPDKSGLPSDRFSAERPEGSISTLTIQRTEQRDSAMYRCASSPGTVTGELFFGEGSRLTVL.

This clonotype has a single count. The gene calls are TRBV20-1 and TRBJ2-5; D is possibly TRBD1 (6 bases). This CDR3 region has 15 residues. V lost 3 bases and J lost 1, with 15 bases in between. The germline V gene encodes CDR1 DFQATT and CDR2 SNEGSKA (reference sequence). The CDR3 DNA follows: TGCAGTGCTAGGTCTTCGGACAGCATCCAAGAGACCCAGTACTTC. Translated: CSARSSDSIQETQYF.

This clonotype was seen only a few times. V usage is TRBV27 and J usage is TRBJ1-5, with unresolved D. Trimming removed 10 bases at V and 9 bases at J, with 19 bases between. Germline assignment: CDR1 MNHEY and CDR2 SMNVEV (reference sequence). This CDR3 comprises 13 residues. The CDR3 reads CATAISLVGPQHF. For the CDR3, the DNA is TGTGCCACCGCAATCAGTCTTGTTGGGCCCCAGCATTTT.

The chain joins TRBV9 to TRBJ1-3, with D uncertain. The CDR3 is made up of 15 amino acids. V was shortened by 0 bases and J by 0 bases, with 7 bases between the two germline ends. In germline, CDR1 is SGDLS, CDR2 YYNGEE. The chain's CDR3 is CASSVGASSGNTIYF. The CDR3 coding sequence is TGTGCCAGCAGCGTAGGGGCGTCCTCTGGAAACACCATATATTTT.

The J gene is TRBJ1-2, the V gene TRBV6-1; perhaps TRBD1 as D (6 bases). Germline V gene data show CDR1 as MNHNS and CDR2 as SASEGT. CDR3 length equals 13 residues. V shed 6 bases and J shed 3 bases, with 11 bases lying between them. This CDR3 is CASRRTADYGYTF. DNA for the CDR3: TGTGCCAGCAGACGGACAGCGGACTATGGCTACACCTTC.

This clonotype has more than one count but fewer than ten. The rearrangement links TRBV15 to TRBJ2-6; possibly TRBD2 for D (5 bases). This CDR3 comprises 16 residues. The germline V and J ends were trimmed by 4 bases and 2 bases, with 12 bases remaining between them. The V gene's germline CDR1 is LNHNV and CDR2 YYDKDF (reference sequence). The CDR3 DNA is TGTGCCACCAGCACAAGACGGGGAACTGGGGCCAACGTCCTGACTTTC. Its translation is CATSTRRGTGANVLTF.

This chain connects TRBV9 to TRBJ1-6, with D uncertain. The germline gives CDR1 SGDLS, CDR2 YYNGEE. The V end lost 3 bases, the J end lost 7 bases, and 8 bases lay between the germline ends. CDR3 length: 13 amino acids. The CDR3 reads CASSDTTNSPLHF. DNA of the CDR3: TGTGCCAGCAGCGACACCACCAATTCACCCCTCCACTTT. Complete variable domain (other parts from reference TRBV9 and TRBJ1-6): DSGVTQTPKHLITATGQRVTLRCSPRSGDLSVYWYQQSLDQGLQFLIQYYNGEERAKGNILERFSAQQFPDLHSELNLSSLELGDSALYFCASSDTTNSPLHFGNGTRLTVT.